The clone carrying this T cell receptor (beta chain) was counted a few times. The sample comes from a study of T cells in Graves' hyperthyroidism and ophthalmopathy. The CDR3 length is 14 residues. V gave up 1 base and J gave up 10 bases, with 13 bases separating them. TCR beta CDR3 regions were amplified from RNA. TCR CDR3 underwent first-round RT-PCR with the HTBI primer set. Via MiXCR, TCRdb re-called the multiplex PCR reads, giving one row per CDR3 protein. The sample carries about half a million distinct CDR3 sequences, about 16% recorded once. Exclusion of a patient resulted from uncontrolled infection, other autoimmune disease, pregnancy or lactation.

Sequencing input: blood. The chain links TRBV12-3 or TRBV12-4 to TRBJ1-4; a weak D match, TRBD1 (5 bases). This TCR was recovered from a woman under 40 with Graves' ophthalmopathy. In DNA, the CDR3 is TGTGCCAGCAGTTTAGATGGGGGTTTCAGAAAACTGTTTTTT. Its translation: CASSLDGGFRKLFF.